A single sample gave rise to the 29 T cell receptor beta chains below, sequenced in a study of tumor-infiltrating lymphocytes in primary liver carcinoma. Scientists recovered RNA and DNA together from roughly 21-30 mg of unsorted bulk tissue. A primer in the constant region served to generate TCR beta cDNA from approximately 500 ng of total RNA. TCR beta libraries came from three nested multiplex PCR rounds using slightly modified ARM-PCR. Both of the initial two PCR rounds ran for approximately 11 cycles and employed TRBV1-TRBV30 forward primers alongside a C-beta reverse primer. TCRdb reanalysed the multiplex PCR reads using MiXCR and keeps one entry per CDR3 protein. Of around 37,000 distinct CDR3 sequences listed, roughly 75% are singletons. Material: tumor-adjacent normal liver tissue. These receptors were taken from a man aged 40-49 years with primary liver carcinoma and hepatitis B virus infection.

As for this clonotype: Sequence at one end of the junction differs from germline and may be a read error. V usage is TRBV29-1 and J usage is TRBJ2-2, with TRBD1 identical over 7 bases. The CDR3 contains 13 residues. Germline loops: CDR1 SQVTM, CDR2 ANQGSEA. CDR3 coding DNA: TGCAGCATTGAGATAACAGGGGCCGGGGAGCCGTTTTTT. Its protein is CSIEITGAGEPFF.

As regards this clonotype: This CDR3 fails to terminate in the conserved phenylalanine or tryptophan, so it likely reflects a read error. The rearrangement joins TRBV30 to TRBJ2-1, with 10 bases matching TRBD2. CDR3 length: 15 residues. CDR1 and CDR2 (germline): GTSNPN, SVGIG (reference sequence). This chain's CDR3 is CAWSWLAGVGDEQFI. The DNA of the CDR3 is TGTGCTTGGAGTTGGCTAGCGGGAGTGGGGGATGAGCAGTTCATC.

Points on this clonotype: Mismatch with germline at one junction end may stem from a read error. The CDR3 coding sequence is TGCGCCAGCAGCCCAGGACTAGCAGGAGCAGATACGCAGTATTTT. Residues: CASSPGLAGADTQYF. The genes are TRBV6-5 and TRBJ2-3; TRBD2 agrees at 8 bases. The CDR3 is 15 amino acids. Looked up from germline, CDR1 is MNHEY and CDR2 is SVGAGI.

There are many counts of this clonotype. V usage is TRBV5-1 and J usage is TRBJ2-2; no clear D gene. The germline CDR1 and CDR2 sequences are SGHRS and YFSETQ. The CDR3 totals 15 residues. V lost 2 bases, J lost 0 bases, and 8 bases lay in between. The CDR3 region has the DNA TGCGCCAGCAGCTTCAATCACGCGAACACCGGGGAGCTGTTTTTT. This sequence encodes CASSFNHANTGELFF. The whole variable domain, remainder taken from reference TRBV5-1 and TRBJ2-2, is KAGVTQTPRYLIKTRGQQVTLSCSPISGHRSVSWYQQTPGQGLQFLFEYFSETQRNKGNFPGRFSGRQFSNSRSEMNVSTLELGDSALYLCASSFNHANTGELFFGEGSRLTVL.

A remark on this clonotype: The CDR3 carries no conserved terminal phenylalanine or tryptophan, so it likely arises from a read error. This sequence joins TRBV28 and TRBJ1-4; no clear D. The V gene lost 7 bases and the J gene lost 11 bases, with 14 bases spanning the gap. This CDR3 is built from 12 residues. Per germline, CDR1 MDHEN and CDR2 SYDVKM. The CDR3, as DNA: TGTGCCAGCACGAGGCGGCTGGGGAAACTGTTTTTA. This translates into CASTRRLGKLFL.

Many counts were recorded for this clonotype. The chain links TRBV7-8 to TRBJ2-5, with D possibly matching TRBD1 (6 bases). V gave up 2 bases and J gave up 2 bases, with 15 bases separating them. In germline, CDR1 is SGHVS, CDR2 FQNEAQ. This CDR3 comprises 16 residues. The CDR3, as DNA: TGTGCCAGCAGCTTAAGAGGTTGGGACACTCAAGAGACCCAGTACTTC. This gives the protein CASSLRGWDTQETQYF.

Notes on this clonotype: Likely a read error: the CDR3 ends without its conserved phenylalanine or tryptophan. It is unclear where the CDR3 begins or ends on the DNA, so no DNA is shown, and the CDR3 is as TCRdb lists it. The CDR3 sequence is CASMEGHSGTNVPTV. The chain links TRBV12-3 or TRBV12-4 to TRBJ2-6; the table names TRBD1, a call not compared with the DNA. The CDR3 has 15 residues if both end residues are counted.

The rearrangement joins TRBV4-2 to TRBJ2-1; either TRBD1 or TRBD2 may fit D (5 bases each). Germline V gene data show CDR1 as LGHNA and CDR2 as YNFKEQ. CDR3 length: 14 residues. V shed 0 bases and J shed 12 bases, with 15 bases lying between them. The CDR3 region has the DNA TGTGCCAGCAGCCAAGATCGGGGCGCCCGGGGGCAGTTCTTC. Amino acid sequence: CASSQDRGARGQFF.

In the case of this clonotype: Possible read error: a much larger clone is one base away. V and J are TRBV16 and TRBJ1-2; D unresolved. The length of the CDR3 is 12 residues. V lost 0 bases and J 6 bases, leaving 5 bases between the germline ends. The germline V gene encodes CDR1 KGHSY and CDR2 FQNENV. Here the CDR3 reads CASSQSAHGYTF. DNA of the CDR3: TGTGCCAGCAGCCAATCGGCACATGGCTACACCTTC.

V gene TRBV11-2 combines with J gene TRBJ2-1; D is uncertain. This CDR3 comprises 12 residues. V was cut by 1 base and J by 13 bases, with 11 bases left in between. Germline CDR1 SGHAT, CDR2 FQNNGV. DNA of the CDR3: TGTGCCAGCAGCTTAGGGTATCAGGATCAGTTCTTC. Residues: CASSLGYQDQFF.

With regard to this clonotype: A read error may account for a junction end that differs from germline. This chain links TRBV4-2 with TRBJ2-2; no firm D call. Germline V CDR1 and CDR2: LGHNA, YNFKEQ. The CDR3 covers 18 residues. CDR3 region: CVSSQLSPEGSNTGELFF. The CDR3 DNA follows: TGTGTCAGCAGCCAGTTGTCACCGGAAGGATCGAACACCGGGGAGCTGTTTTTT.

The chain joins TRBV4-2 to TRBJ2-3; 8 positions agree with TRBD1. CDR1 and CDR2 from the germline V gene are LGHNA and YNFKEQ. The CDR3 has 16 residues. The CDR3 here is CTNSQGQGATTDTQYF. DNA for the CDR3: TGTACCAACAGTCAAGGCCAGGGGGCGACCACAGATACGCAGTATTTT.

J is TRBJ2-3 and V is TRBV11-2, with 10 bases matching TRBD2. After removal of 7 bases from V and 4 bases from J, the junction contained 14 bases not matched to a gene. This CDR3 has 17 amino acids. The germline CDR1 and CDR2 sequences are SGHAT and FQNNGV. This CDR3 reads CASTDQISSGGSDTQYF. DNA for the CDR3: TGTGCCAGCACCGACCAGATTTCTAGCGGGGGCTCAGATACGCAGTATTTT.

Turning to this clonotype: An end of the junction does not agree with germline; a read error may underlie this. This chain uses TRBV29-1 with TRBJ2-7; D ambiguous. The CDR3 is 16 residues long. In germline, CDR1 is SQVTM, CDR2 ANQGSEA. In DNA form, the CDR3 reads TGTAGCACCATGACATCTGGAACCGGCACCCCCTACGAGCAGTACTTC. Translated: CSTMTSGTGTPYEQYF.

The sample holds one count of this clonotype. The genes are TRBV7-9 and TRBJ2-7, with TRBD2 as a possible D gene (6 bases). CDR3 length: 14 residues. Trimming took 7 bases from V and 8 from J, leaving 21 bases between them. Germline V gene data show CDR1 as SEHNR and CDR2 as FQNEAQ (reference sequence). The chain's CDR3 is CASNSSGTPSKQYF. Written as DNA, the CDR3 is TGTGCCAGCAACTCCTCCGGGACTCCCTCCAAGCAGTACTTC.

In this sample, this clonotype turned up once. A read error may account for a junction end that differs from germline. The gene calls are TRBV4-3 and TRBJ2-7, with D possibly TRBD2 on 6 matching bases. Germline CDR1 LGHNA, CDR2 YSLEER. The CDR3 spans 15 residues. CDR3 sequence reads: CASSPEYGSNYEQYF. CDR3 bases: TGCGCCAGCAGCCCAGAGTACGGGAGTAACTACGAGCAATACTTT.

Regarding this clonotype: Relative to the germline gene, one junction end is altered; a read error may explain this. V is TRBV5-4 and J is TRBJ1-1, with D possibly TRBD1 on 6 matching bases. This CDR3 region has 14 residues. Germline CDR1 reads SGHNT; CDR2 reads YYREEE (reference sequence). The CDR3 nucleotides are TGTGCCAGCAGATCCGAGCAGGGGACTATTGAAGCTTCCTTT. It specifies CASRSEQGTIEASF.

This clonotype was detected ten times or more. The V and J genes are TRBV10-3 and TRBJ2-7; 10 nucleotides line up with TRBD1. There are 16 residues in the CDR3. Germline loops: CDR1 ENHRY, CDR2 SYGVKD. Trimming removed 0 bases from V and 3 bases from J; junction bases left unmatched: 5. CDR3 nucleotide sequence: TGTGCCATCAGTGAGTCTAGGACAGGGGGGCTCTACGAGCAGTACTTC. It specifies CAISESRTGGLYEQYF.

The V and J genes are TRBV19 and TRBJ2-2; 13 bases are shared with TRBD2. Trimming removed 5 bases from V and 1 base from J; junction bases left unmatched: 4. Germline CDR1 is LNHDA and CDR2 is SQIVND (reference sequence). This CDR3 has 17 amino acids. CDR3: CASSALAGGLNTGELFF. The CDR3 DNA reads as TGTGCCAGTAGTGCACTAGCGGGAGGGCTGAACACCGGGGAGCTGTTTTTT.

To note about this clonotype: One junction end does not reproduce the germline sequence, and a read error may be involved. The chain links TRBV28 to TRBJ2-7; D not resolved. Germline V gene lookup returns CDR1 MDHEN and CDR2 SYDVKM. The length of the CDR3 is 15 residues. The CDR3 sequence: CAISLWGGNMVEQYF. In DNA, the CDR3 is TGTGCCATCAGTTTATGGGGTGGGAACATGGTCGAGCAATACTTC.

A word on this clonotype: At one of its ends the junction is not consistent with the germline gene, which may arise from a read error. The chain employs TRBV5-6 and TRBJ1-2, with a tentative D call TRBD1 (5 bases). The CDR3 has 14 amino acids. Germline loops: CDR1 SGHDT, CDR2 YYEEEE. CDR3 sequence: CTSSGRDLEHGYTF. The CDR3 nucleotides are TGTACCAGCAGCGGCCGGGACCTCGAGCATGGCTACACATTC.

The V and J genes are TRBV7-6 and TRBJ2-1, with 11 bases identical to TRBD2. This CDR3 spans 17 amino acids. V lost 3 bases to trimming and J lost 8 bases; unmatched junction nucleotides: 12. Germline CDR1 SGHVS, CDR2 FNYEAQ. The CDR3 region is CASSLPGSGRAWDEQFF. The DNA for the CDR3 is TGTGCCAGCAGCTTGCCGGGTAGCGGGAGGGCCTGGGATGAGCAGTTCTTC. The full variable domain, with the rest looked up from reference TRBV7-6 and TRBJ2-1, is GAGVSQSPRYKVTKRGQDVALRCDPISGHVSLYWYRQALGQGPEFLTYFNYEAQQDKSGLPNDRFSAERPEGSISTLTIQRTEQRDSAMYRCASSLPGSGRAWDEQFFGPGTRLTVL.

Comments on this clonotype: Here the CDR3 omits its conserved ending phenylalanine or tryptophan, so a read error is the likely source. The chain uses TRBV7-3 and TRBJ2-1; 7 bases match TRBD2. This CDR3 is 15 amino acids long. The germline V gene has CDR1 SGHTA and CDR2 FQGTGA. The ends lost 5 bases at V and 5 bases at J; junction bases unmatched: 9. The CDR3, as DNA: TGTGCCAGCAGCCCACAGCTGGGACTACACAATGAGCAGTTCCTC. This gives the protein CASSPQLGLHNEQFL.

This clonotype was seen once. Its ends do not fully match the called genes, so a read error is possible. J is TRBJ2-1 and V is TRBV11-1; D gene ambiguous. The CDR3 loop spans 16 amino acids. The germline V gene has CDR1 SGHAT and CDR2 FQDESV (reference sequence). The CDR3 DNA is TGTGCCAGCAGCTTAGCTTCCACCTTCCAGTACAATGAGAAGTTCTTC. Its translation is CASSLASTFQYNEKFF.

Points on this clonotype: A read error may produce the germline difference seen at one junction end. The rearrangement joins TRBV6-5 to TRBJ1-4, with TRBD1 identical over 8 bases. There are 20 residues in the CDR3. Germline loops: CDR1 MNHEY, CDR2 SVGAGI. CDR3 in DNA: TGTGCCAGCATTCCCGGGACAGGCAAAGTCTTTCTTGCAACTGATGAAAAACTGTTTTTT. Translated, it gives CASIPGTGKVFLATDEKLFF.

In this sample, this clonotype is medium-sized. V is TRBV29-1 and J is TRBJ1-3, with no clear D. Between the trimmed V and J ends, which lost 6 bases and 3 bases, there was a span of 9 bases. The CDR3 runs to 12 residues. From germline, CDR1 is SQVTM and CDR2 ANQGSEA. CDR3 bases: TGCAGCGTAAAGTTTAGTGGAAACACCATATATTTT. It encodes CSVKFSGNTIYF.

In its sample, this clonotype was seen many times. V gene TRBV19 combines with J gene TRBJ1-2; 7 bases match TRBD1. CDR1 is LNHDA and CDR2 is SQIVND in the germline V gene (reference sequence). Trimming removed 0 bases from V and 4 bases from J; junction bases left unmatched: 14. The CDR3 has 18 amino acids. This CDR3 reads CASSIDRDSITSGYGYTF. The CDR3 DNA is TGTGCCAGTAGTATAGATCGGGACAGCATAACCTCAGGCTATGGCTACACCTTC.

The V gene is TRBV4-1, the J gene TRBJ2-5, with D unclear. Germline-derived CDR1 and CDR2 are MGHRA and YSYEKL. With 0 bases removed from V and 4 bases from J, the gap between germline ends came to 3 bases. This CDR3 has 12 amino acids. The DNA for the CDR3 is TGCGCCAGCAGCCAAGAAGCAGAGACCCAGTACTTC. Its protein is CASSQEAETQYF.

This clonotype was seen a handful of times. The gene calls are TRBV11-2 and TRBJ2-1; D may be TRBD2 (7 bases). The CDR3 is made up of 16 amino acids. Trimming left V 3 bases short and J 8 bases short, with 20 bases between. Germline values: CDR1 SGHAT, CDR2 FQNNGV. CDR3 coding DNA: TGTGCCAGCAGCTTTGGGGGAGGGGGGTGTTTCTATGAGCAGTTCTTC. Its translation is CASSFGGGGCFYEQFF.